The 5 T cell receptor beta chains listed next were all sequenced from one sample in a study of regulatory T cells in long-lasting Graves disease. Time point defined: persistent/refractory GD, antithyroid drugs over 5 years with positive TRAb. TCR sequences were obtained from RNA taken from PBMCs. HTBI primers from iRepertoire and Arm-PCR of CDR3 regions yielded the TCR beta libraries. TCRdb reanalysed the multiplex PCR reads using MiXCR and keeps one entry per CDR3 protein. The sample consists of 400,000 or so distinct CDR3 sequences, around 20% of them appearing once. The material was peripheral blood mononuclear cells (PBMCs), obtained when the disease was refractory, from a patient treated with antithyroid drugs. The receptor set was obtained from a female donor with Graves disease.

This chain connects TRBV7-2 to TRBJ2-7, with a tentative D call TRBD2 (6 bases). Deletions cut 2 bases from V and 2 bases from J, with 10 bases between. Per the germline V gene, CDR1 is SGHTA and CDR2 is FQGNSA. The CDR3 runs to 14 residues. CDR3 loop: CASSLLPGAYEQYF. The CDR3 DNA reads TGTGCCAGCAGCTTATTACCGGGAGCCTACGAGCAGTACTTC.

This clonotype was seen many times. V usage is TRBV28 and J usage is TRBJ2-7; 12 nucleotides agree with TRBD2. The germline V gene encodes CDR1 MDHEN and CDR2 SYDVKM. This CDR3 has 16 amino acids. Trimming took 5 bases from V and 5 from J; bases not matched to a gene: 10. DNA of the CDR3: TGTGCCAGCAGTAGACTAGCGGGAGTATTTAACAACGAGCAGTACTTC. Its protein is CASSRLAGVFNNEQYF.

This clonotype was picked up a small number of times. The rearrangement links TRBV7-2 to TRBJ1-4; D unresolved. V shed 5 bases and J shed 2 bases, with 12 bases lying between them. This CDR3 region has 15 residues. CDR1 is SGHTA, CDR2 FQGNSA, per germline. The CDR3 protein is CASSEQGLTNEKLFF. DNA of the CDR3: TGTGCCAGCAGCGAACAAGGACTCACTAATGAAAAACTGTTTTTT.

The V call is TRBV9, the J call TRBJ2-7; D remains ambiguous. The CDR3 sequence is 14 residues long. Germline V gives CDR1 SGDLS, CDR2 YYNGEE. V lost 7 bases and J lost 5, with 19 bases in between. The CDR3 loop reads CASSPELGSDEQYF. CDR3 sequence (DNA): TGTGCCAGCTCCCCGGAGTTAGGGTCCGACGAGCAGTACTTC.

This clonotype was detected only a few times. The genes are TRBV19 and TRBJ2-7, with 7 bases fitting TRBD1. V lost 6 bases, J lost 2 bases, and 10 bases stayed unmatched. CDR1 and CDR2 (germline): LNHDA, SQIVND (reference sequence). The CDR3 runs to 15 residues. The CDR3, as DNA: TGTGCCAGTAGAGTGAATGCAGGGGGAACCTACGAGCAGTACTTC. The encoded protein is CASRVNAGGTYEQYF.